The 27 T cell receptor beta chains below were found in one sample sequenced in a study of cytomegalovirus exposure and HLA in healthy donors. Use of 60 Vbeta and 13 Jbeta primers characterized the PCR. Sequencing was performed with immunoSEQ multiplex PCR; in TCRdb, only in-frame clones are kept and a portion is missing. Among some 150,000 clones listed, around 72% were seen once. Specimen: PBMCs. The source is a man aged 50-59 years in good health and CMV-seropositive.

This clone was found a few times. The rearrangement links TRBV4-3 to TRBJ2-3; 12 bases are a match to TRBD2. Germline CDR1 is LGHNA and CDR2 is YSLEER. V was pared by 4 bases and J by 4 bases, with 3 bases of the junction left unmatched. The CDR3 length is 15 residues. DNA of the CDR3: TGCGCCAGCAGCCGACTAGCGGGAGCCGCAGATACGCAGTATTTT. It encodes CASSRLAGAADTQYF.

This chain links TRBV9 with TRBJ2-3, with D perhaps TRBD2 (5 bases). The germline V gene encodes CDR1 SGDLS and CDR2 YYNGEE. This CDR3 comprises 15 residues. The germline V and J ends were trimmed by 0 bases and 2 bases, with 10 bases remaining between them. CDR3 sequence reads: CASSVADGDTDTQYF. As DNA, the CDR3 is TGTGCCAGCAGCGTAGCGGACGGGGACACAGATACGCAGTATTTT. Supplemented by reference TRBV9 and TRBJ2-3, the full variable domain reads DSGVTQTPKHLITATGQRVTLRCSPRSGDLSVYWYQQSLDQGLQFLIQYYNGEERAKGNILERFSAQQFPDLHSELNLSSLELGDSALYFCASSVADGDTDTQYFGPGTRLTVL.

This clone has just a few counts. CDR3 region: CASSFRYEQYF. The CDR3 DNA reads TGTGCCAGCAGCTTTCGCTACGAGCAGTACTTC. This sequence joins TRBV7-5 and TRBJ2-7; TRBD2, the table's D call, lacks a check against the DNA. TRBV7-5 is annotated as a pseudogene. The CDR3 length is 11 residues.

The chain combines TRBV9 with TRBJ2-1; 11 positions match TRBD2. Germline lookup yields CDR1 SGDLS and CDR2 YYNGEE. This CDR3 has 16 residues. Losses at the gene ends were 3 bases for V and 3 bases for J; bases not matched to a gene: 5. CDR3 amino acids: CASSGGGTSGYNEQFF. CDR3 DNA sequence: TGTGCCAGCAGCGGCGGAGGGACTAGCGGCTACAATGAGCAGTTCTTC.

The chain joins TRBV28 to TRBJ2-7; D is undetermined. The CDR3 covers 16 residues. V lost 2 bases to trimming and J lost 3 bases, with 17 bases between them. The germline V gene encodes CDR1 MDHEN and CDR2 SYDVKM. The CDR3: CASSLNGWLGFYEQYF. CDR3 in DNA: TGTGCCAGCAGTTTAAACGGGTGGCTCGGGTTCTACGAGCAGTACTTC.

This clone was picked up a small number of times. CDR3 nucleotides: TGCGCCAGCAGCTTAGGCAGGGAATCGAGCGGGGAGCTGTTTTTT. It translates to CASSLGRESSGELFF. The rearrangement uses TRBV5-1 and TRBJ2-2; D may be TRBD1 (5 bases). The ends were cut back, 2 bases at V and 7 bases at J, with 15 bases in the middle. Germline values: CDR1 SGHRS, CDR2 YFSETQ. The CDR3 has 15 amino acids.

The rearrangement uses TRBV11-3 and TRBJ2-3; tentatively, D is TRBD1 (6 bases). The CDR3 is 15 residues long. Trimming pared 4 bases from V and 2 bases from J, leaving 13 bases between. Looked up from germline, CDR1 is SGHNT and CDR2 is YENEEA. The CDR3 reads CASSSTGDPTDTQYF. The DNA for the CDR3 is TGTGCCAGCAGCTCGACAGGCGATCCCACAGATACGCAGTATTTT.

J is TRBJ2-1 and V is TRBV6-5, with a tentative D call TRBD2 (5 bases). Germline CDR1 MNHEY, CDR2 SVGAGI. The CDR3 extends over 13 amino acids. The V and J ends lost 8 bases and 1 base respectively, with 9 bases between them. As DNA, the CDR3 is TGTGCCAGCCGCCGGGGATCCTACAATGAGCAGTTCTTC. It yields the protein CASRRGSYNEQFF.

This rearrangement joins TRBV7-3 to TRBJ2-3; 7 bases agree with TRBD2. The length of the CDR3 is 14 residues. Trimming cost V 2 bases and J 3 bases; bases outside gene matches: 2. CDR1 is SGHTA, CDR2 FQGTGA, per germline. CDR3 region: CASSLAGATDTQYF. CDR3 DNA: TGTGCCAGCAGCTTAGCGGGAGCAACAGATACGCAGTATTTT. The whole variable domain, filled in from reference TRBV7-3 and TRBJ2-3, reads GAGVSQTPSNKVTEKGKYVELRCDPISGHTALYWYRQSLGQGPEFLIYFQGTGAADDSGLPNDRFFAVRPEGSVSTLKIQRTERGDSAVYLCASSLAGATDTQYFGPGTRLTVL.

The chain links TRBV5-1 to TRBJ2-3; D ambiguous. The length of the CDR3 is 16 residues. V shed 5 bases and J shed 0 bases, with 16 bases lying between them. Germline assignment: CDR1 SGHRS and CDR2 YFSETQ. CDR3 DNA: TGCGCCAGCAGTCACTCCACGGGTTTTAGCACAGATACGCAGTATTTT. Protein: CASSHSTGFSTDTQYF.

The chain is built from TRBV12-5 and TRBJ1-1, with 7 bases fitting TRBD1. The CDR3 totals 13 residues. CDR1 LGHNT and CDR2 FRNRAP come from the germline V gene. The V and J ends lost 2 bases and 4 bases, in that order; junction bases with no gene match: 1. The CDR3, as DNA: TGTGCTAGTGGTTTGCAGGGGGGCACTGAAGCTTTCTTT. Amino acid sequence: CASGLQGGTEAFF.

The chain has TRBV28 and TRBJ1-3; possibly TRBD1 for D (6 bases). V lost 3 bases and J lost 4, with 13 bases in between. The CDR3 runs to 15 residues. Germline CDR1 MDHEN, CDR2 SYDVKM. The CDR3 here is CASSLIEGGGNTIYF. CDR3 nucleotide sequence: TGTGCCAGCAGTTTGATCGAGGGGGGGGGAAACACCATATATTTT.

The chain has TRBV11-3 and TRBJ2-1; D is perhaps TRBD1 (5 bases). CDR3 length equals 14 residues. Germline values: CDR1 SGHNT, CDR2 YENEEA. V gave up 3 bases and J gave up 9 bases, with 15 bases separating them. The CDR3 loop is CASSLHRNQAEQFF. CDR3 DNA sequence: TGTGCCAGCAGCTTGCACAGGAATCAGGCTGAGCAGTTCTTC. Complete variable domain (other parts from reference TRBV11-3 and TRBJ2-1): EAGVVQSPRYKIIEKKQPVAFWCNPISGHNTLYWYLQNLGQGPELLIRYENEEAVDDSQLPKDRFSAERLKGVDSTLKIQPAELGDSAVYLCASSLHRNQAEQFFGPGTRLTVL.

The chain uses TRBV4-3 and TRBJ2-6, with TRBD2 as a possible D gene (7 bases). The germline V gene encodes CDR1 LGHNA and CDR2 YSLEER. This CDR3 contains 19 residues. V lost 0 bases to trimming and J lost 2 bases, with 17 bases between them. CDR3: CASSQDGGGVRAGANVLTF. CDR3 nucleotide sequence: TGCGCCAGCAGCCAAGATGGGGGGGGCGTCAGGGCTGGGGCCAACGTCCTGACTTTC.

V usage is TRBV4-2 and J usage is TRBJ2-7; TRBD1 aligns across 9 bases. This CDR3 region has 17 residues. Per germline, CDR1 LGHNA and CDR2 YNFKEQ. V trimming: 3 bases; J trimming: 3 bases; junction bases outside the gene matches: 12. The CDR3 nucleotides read TGTGCCAGCAGCCACCTGGCTGGGGACAGGGACTTCTACGAGCAGTACTTC. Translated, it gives CASSHLAGDRDFYEQYF.

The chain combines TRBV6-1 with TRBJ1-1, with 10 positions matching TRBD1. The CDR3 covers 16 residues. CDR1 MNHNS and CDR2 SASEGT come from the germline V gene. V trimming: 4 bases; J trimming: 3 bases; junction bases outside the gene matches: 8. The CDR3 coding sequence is TGTGCCAGCAGTGCAAGAATCGGGACAGGGGACACTGAAGCTTTCTTT. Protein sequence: CASSARIGTGDTEAFF.

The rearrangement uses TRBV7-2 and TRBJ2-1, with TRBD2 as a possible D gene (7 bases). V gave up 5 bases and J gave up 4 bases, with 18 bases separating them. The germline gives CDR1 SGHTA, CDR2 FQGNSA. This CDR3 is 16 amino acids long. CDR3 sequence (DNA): TGTGCCAGCAGCCCCGAAGGGGGGGCCACATACAATGAGCAGTTCTTC. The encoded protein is CASSPEGGATYNEQFF.

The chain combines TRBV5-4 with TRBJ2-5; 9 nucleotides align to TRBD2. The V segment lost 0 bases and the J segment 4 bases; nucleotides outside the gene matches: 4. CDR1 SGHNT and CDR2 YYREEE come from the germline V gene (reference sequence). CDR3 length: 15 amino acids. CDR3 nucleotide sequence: TGTGCCAGCAGCTTGGGTGGACTAGCGAGAGAGACCCAGTACTTC. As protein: CASSLGGLARETQYF.

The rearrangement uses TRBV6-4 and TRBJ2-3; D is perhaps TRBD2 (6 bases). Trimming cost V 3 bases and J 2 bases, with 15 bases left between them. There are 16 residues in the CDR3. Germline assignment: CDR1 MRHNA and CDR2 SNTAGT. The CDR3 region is CASSERDGSTTDTQYF. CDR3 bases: TGTGCCAGCAGTGAAAGGGACGGGAGTACCACAGATACGCAGTATTTT.

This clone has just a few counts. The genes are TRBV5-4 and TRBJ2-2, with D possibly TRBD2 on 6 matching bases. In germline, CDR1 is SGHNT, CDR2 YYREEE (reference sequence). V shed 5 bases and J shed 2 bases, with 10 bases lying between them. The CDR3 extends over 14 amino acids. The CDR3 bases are TGTGCCAGCAGACCTACTAGCAACACCGGGGAGCTGTTTTTT. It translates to CASRPTSNTGELFF.

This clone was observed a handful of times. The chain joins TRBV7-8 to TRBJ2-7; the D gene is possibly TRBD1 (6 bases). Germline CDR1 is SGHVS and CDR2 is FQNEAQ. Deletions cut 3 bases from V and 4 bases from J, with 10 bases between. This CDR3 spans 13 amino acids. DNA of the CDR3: TGTGCCAGCAGCTTCGACACAGGGTACGAGCAGTACTTC. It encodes CASSFDTGYEQYF.

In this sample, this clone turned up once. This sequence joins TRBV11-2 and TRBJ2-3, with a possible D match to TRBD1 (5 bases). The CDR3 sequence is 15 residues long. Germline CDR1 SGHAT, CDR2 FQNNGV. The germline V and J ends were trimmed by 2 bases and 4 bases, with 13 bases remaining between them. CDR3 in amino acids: CASSLLARAADTQYF. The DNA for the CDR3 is TGTGCCAGCAGCTTATTGGCCAGGGCGGCAGATACGCAGTATTTT.

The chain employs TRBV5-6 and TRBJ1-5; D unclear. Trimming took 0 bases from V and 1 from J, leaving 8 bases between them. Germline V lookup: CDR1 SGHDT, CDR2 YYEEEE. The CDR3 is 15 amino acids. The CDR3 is CASSLGSMSNQPQHF. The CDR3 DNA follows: TGTGCCAGCAGCTTGGGCAGTATGAGCAATCAGCCCCAGCATTTT.

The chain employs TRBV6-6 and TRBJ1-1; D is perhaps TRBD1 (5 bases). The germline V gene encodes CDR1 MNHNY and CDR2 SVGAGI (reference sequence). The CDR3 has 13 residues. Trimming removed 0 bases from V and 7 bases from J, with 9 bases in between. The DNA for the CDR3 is TGTGCCAGCAGTTACTCTGTTAGGGGTGAAGCTTTCTTT. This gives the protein CASSYSVRGEAFF.

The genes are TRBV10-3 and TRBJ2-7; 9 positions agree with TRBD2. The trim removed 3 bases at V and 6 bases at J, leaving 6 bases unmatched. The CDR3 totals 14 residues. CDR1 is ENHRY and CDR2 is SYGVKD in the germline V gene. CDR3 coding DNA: TGTGCCATCAGTGAAGGCCGCGGGGGGGGCGAGCAGTACTTC. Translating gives CAISEGRGGGEQYF.

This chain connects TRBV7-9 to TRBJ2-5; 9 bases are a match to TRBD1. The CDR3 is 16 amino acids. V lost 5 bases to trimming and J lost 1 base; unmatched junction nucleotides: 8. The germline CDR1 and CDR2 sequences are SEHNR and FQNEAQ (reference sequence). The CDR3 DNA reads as TGTGCCAGCAGCGGTACTGGGACAGGGACCCAAGAGACCCAGTACTTC. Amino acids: CASSGTGTGTQETQYF.

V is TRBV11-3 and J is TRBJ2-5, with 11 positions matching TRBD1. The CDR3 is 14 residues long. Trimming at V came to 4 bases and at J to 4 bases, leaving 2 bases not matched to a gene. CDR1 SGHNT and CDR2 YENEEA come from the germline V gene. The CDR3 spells CASSSGTGGETQYF. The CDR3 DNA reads TGTGCCAGCAGCTCCGGGACAGGGGGAGAGACCCAGTACTTC.